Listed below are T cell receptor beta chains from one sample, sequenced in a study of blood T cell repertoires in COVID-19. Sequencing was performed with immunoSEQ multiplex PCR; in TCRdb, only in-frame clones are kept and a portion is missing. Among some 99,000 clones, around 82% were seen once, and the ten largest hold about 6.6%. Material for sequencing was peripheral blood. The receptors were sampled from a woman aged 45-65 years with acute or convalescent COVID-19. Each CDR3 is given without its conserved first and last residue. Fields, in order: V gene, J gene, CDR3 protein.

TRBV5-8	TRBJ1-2	ASSSRTGRLNGYT
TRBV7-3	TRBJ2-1	ASSLAGWGNEQF
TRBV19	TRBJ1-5	ASTRGASRDKDRSQPQH
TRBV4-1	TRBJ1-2	ASSQDDSQANYGYT
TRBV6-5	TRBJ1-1	ASTPGTDGITEAF
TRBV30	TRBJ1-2	AWSVHGGVYGYT
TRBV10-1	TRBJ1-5	ASSEGSGGVQPQH
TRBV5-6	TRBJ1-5	ASSLQGAPPEPQH
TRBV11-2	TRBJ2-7	ASSSVFQYYEQY
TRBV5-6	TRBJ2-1	ASSLGPGEQF
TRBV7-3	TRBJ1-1	ASSLQGPPNTEAF
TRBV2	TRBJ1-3	ASRQQGDTIY
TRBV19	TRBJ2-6	ASRPSASGANVLT
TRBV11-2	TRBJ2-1	ASSYPASGGWQF
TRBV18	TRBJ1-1	ASSPDSLEAF
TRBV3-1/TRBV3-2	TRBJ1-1	ASTQDRVGQAF
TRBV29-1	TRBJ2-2	SVAGGELF
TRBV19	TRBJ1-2	ASINTGTVYGYT
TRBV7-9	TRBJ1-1	ASSFQGSTEAF
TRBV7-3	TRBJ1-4	ASSLQGGQRLF
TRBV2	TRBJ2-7	ASSEARYSRSYEQY
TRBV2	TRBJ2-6	ASRRRTGGKLSGANVLT
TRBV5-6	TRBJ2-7	ASSFLTGQESYEQY
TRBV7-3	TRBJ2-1	ASSVGLANEQF
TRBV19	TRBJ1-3	ASSMNGGATGSSNTIY
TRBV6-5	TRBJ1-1	ATTRAPNTEAF
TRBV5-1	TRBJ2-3	ASSLTGLTTDTQY
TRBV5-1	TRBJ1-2	ASSLGGGQPYGYT
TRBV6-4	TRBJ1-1	ASSPEVGTEAF
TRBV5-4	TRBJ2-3	ASSKKSGGAADTQY
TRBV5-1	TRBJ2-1	ASSTGTGQSSYNEQF
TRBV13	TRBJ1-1	ASRIVNTEAF
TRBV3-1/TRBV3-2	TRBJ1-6	ASSPQGSRSPLH
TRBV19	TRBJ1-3	ASSTDRSFSGNTIY
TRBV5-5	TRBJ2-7	ASSLQGPYEQY
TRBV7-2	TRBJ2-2	ASSLESTSGELF
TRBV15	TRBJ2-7	ATSPRPSYEQY
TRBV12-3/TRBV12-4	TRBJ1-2	ASSHFGYT
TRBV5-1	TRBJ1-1	ASSSAGTGRSEAF
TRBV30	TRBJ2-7	AWSISYEQY
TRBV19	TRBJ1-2	ASSIPRDGNYGYT
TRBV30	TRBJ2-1	AWSVNRGTNEQF
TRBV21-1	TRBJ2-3	AAWRGPYTDTQY
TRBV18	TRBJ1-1	ASSPMDSTPNTEAF
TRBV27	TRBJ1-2	ASSHPTSGYT
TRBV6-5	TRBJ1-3	ASSSQGVFSGNTIY
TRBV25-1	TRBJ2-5	ASSDPSGGETQY
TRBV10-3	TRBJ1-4	AISEAEGAWTNEKLF